The next 22 T cell receptor beta chains were all read from a single sample in a study of cytomegalovirus exposure and HLA in healthy donors. 60 Vbeta and 13 Jbeta primers were used in PCR. Here immunoSEQ multiplex PCR was the method, and the copy in TCRdb shows in-frame clones only, minus some. Altogether almost 95,000 clones are present, approximately 66% being singletons, with the ten largest covering around 4.2%. The material sequenced was PBMCs. Receptor source: a man aged 25 to 40 in good health and CMV-seronegative.

Worth noting for this clone: This same CDR3 is encoded by further DNA sequences in the sample. The chain joins TRBV18 to TRBJ1-1; D unresolved. CDR3 length: 13 amino acids. Germline-derived CDR1 and CDR2 are KGHSH and LQKENI. Trimming removed 3 bases from V and 1 base from J, with 6 bases in between. The CDR3 DNA sequence: TGTGCCAGCTCACCCAACAGGAACACTGAAGCTTTCTTT. As protein: CASSPNRNTEAFF.

Comments on this clone: The junction departs from the called germline gene at one end, perhaps through a read error. This sequence joins TRBV5-1 and TRBJ2-3; 10 positions agree with TRBD2. Germline V lookup: CDR1 SGHRS, CDR2 YFSETQ. The CDR3 is 16 amino acids. The CDR3 sequence: CASRLEPAGGTDTQYF. CDR3 nucleotide sequence: TGCGCCAGCAGATTGGAACCAGCGGGGGGGACAGATACGCAGTATTTT.

The chain uses TRBV27 and TRBJ1-2; no definite D call. This CDR3 is built from 14 residues. V dropped 2 bases and J dropped 4 bases, with 11 bases sitting between them. Germline V CDR1 and CDR2: MNHEY, SMNVEV (reference sequence). This chain's CDR3 is CASSLSISSYGYTF. As DNA, the CDR3 is TGTGCCAGCAGTTTAAGCATATCAAGCTATGGCTACACCTTC.

The rearrangement links TRBV6-5 to TRBJ1-1, with D maybe TRBD1 (5 bases). V lost 0 bases and J lost 3, with 14 bases in between. The CDR3 has 16 residues. Germline CDR1 and CDR2: MNHEY and SVGAGI. CDR3 protein: CASSYSQGGWYTEAFF. CDR3 coding DNA: TGTGCCAGCAGTTACTCCCAGGGTGGATGGTACACTGAAGCTTTCTTT.

V is TRBV19 and J is TRBJ1-4, with 7 bases that match TRBD1. The germline gives CDR1 LNHDA, CDR2 SQIVND (reference sequence). J gave up 8 bases and V 2 bases, and 11 bases lay outside the gene matches. The CDR3 spans 16 residues. The CDR3 is CASSITRGTGSEKLFF. CDR3 sequence (DNA): TGTGCCAGTAGTATAACCAGGGGGACGGGTAGCGAAAAACTGTTTTTT.

The chain uses TRBV19 and TRBJ2-7, with a possible D match to TRBD1 (6 bases). The CDR3 spans 14 residues. Trimming took off 3 bases at V and 6 bases at J, with 15 bases between the two ends. Germline values: CDR1 LNHDA, CDR2 SQIVND (reference sequence). The CDR3, as DNA: TGTGCCAGTAGTATTGGGGGCTCTTCGGTCGAGCAGTACTTC. This gives the protein CASSIGGSSVEQYF. Full variable domain (rest looked up from reference TRBV19 and TRBJ2-7): DGGITQSPKYLFRKEGQNVTLSCEQNLNHDAMYWYRQDPGQGLRLIYYSQIVNDFQKGDIAEGYSVSREKKESFPLTVTSAQKNPTAFYLCASSIGGSSVEQYFGPGTRLTVT.

The chain has TRBV19 and TRBJ1-2; TRBD1 matches at 7 bases. CDR3 length equals 15 residues. V shed 5 bases and J 2 bases; nucleotides not matched to a gene: 8. Germline assignment: CDR1 LNHDA and CDR2 SQIVND (reference sequence). CDR3 loop: CASSPRQGLNYGYTF. The CDR3 DNA reads TGTGCCAGTAGTCCTCGACAGGGATTGAACTATGGCTACACCTTC.

This clone appeared once. The chain joins TRBV14 to TRBJ1-1; 10 positions agree with TRBD1. With V trimmed by 1 base and J by 4 bases, 3 bases remained unmatched. Germline V gene sequence: CDR1 SGHDN, CDR2 FVKESK. CDR3 length equals 15 residues. CDR3 protein: CASSQAGQGVTEAFF. In nucleotides, the CDR3 is TGTGCCAGCAGCCAAGCTGGACAGGGGGTCACTGAAGCTTTCTTT.

The chain uses TRBV7-8 and TRBJ2-3; D ambiguous. Germline CDR1 reads SGHVS; CDR2 reads FQNEAQ. This CDR3 comprises 12 residues. V was trimmed by 6 bases and J by 4 bases, leaving 8 bases between them. The CDR3 protein is CASRSAADTQYF. CDR3 coding DNA: TGTGCCAGCAGGTCCGCGGCAGATACGCAGTATTTT.

The chain links TRBV12-5 to TRBJ1-3, with TRBD1 matching over 9 bases. The germline CDR1 and CDR2 sequences are LGHNT and FRNRAP. V dropped 1 base and J dropped 7; count of bases not matched to a gene: 5. The CDR3 runs 15 residues. This chain's CDR3 is CASGLGGQGRNTIYF. In DNA, the CDR3 is TGTGCTAGTGGTTTGGGAGGACAGGGGAGGAACACCATATATTTT.

The chain combines TRBV6-1 with TRBJ1-2; D unclear. Germline V gene sequence: CDR1 MNHNS, CDR2 SASEGT. The V gene lost 3 bases and the J gene lost 5 bases, with 4 bases spanning the gap. CDR3 size: 11 residues. The CDR3 loop reads CASSDVYGYTF. The CDR3 coding sequence is TGTGCCAGCAGTGACGTATATGGCTACACCTTC.

The chain carries TRBV5-5 and TRBJ2-7; 8 nucleotides match TRBD2. CDR3 length: 15 amino acids. V shed 2 bases and J 0 bases; nucleotides not matched to a gene: 4. Germline V CDR1 and CDR2: SGHKS, YYEKEE (reference sequence). DNA of the CDR3: TGTGCCAGCAGCTTCAGCGGGGGTAGCTCCTACGAGCAGTACTTC. It is translated as CASSFSGGSSYEQYF.

Only a few counts were recorded for this clone. This sequence joins TRBV5-6 and TRBJ1-1; D is possibly TRBD1 (6 bases). V was cut by 4 bases and J by 9 bases, with 13 bases left in between. The CDR3 spans 12 residues. Germline loops: CDR1 SGHDT, CDR2 YYEEEE. CDR3 protein: CASSRTGYQAFF. For the CDR3, the DNA is TGTGCCAGCAGCCGAACAGGGTATCAAGCTTTCTTT. Combining the CDR3 with reference TRBV5-6 and TRBJ1-1 gives the whole variable domain DAGVTQSPTHLIKTRGQQVTLRCSPKSGHDTVSWYQQALGQGPQFIFQYYEEEERQRGNFPDRFSGHQFPNYSSELNVNALLLGDSALYLCASSRTGYQAFFGQGTRLTVV.

The chain couples TRBV11-3 to TRBJ2-7, with 8 bases identical to TRBD2. After removal of 0 bases from V and 7 bases from J, the junction contained 8 bases not matched to a gene. Per the germline V gene, CDR1 is SGHNT and CDR2 is YENEEA. The CDR3 runs to 15 residues. CDR3 sequence reads: CASSLDGKRGREQYF. Here the CDR3 DNA reads TGTGCCAGCAGCTTAGATGGAAAGCGGGGGAGGGAGCAGTACTTC. The variable domain in full, with the rest retrieved from reference TRBV11-3 and TRBJ2-7, is EAGVVQSPRYKIIEKKQPVAFWCNPISGHNTLYWYLQNLGQGPELLIRYENEEAVDDSQLPKDRFSAERLKGVDSTLKIQPAELGDSAVYLCASSLDGKRGREQYFGPGTRLTVT.

This clone showed up just a few times. The V call is TRBV4-1, the J call TRBJ1-1; D is unclear. CDR1 and CDR2 from the germline V gene are MGHRA and YSYEKL. CDR3 length: 12 amino acids. Trimming shortened V by 1 base and J by 11 bases, and 11 bases separated the two germline ends. The CDR3 is CASSQVGREAFF. As DNA, the CDR3 is TGCGCCAGCAGCCAAGTGGGTAGGGAGGCTTTCTTT.

This chain connects TRBV7-2 to TRBJ2-1; 10 bases align to TRBD2. Germline-derived CDR1 and CDR2 are SGHTA and FQGNSA. V gave up 4 bases and J gave up 6 bases; unmatched junction bases: 6. There are 15 residues in the CDR3. The DNA for the CDR3 is TGTGCCAGCAGCTCAACTAGCGGGGCTTCCAATGAGCAGTTCTTC. Its translation is CASSSTSGASNEQFF. The full variable domain, with the rest looked up from reference TRBV7-2 and TRBJ2-1, is GAGVSQSPSNKVTEKGKDVELRCDPISGHTALYWYRQSLGQGLEFLIYFQGNSAPDKSGLPSDRFSAERTGGSVSTLTIQRTQQEDSAVYLCASSSTSGASNEQFFGPGTRLTVL.

The CDR3, as DNA: TGTGCCAGCAGCATCGGACAAGCAAATGAAAAACTGTTTTTT. As protein: CASSIGQANEKLFF. The chain is built from TRBV5-8 and TRBJ1-4, with a tentative D call TRBD1 (5 bases). The germline V and J ends were trimmed by 4 bases and 5 bases, with 12 bases remaining between them. This CDR3 spans 14 amino acids. Germline values: CDR1 SGHTS, CDR2 YDEGEE.

This chain joins TRBV4-2 and TRBJ2-7; 8 positions match TRBD1. Germline CDR1 and CDR2: LGHNA and YNFKEQ. CDR3 length: 15 amino acids. V lost 1 base and J lost 2; bases outside the gene matches: 4. The DNA for the CDR3 is TGTGCCAGCAGCCAAGTTTCGGGACAGGCCTACGAGCAGTACTTC. It yields the protein CASSQVSGQAYEQYF.

The J gene is TRBJ2-7, the V gene TRBV5-1, with 9 bases lining up with TRBD2. The CDR3 contains 15 residues. The germline CDR1 and CDR2 sequences are SGHRS and YFSETQ. The J segment lost 2 bases and the V segment lost 4 bases, leaving 7 bases of the junction unmatched. The CDR3 DNA reads as TGCGCCAGCAGCCGGGGGGTAGCGGGGGCCTACGAGCAGTACTTC. This encodes CASSRGVAGAYEQYF.

With regard to this clone: The same CDR3 is also encoded by other DNA sequences in this sample. The V gene is TRBV5-1, the J gene TRBJ2-7; 7 positions match TRBD1. The germline V gene encodes CDR1 SGHRS and CDR2 YFSETQ. Trimming cost V 0 bases and J 0 bases; bases outside gene matches: 6. The CDR3 spans 16 residues. The CDR3 loop is CASSLEVTGNSYEQYF. The CDR3 DNA sequence: TGCGCCAGCAGCTTGGAGGTGACAGGGAACTCCTACGAGCAGTACTTC.

The sample holds a few counts of this clone. The genes are TRBV7-3 and TRBJ2-7, with 9 positions matching TRBD2. This CDR3 is 13 amino acids long. After removal of 5 bases from V and 6 bases from J, the junction contained 5 bases not matched to a gene. From germline, CDR1 is SGHTA and CDR2 FQGTGA. DNA for the CDR3: TGTGCCAGCAGCAATGGACTAGCGAGCGAGCAGTACTTC. Translating it yields CASSNGLASEQYF.

The CDR3 region has the DNA TGCGCCAGCAGTGAGTCATATATGGTACAAGATTACGAGCAGTACTTC. It codes for CASSESYMVQDYEQYF. This sequence joins TRBV10-2 and TRBJ2-7; unclear D gene. This CDR3 region has 16 residues. V was shortened by 0 bases and J by 4 bases, with 16 bases between the two germline ends. Germline values: CDR1 WSHSY, CDR2 SAAADI.